This is a list of T cell receptor beta chains from one sample in a study of control samples from healthy donors and cancer patients. The repertoire was sequenced with immunoSEQ multiplex PCR; TCRdb's copy has only in-frame clones and lacks some. The data hold under 200,000 clones, with under 96% observed a single time. The sequencing sample was made of blood. Receptors originate from a woman aged 30 to 39 in good health. Each CDR3 is given with its conserved first and last residue. The order of the fields is D gene, J gene, V gene, CDR3 protein, CDR3 DNA. The D gene is left open where the match is weak.

.,TRBJ2-1,TRBV5-5,CASSSGGRYDNEQFF,TGTGCCAGCAGCTCTGGAGGGAGGTACGACAATGAGCAGTTCTTC
TRBD1,TRBJ1-2,TRBV2,CASQKETGGSNYGYTF,TGTGCCAGCCAAAAGGAGACAGGGGGAAGTAACTATGGCTACACCTTC
.,TRBJ1-4,TRBV4-2,CASSPGSGIEEKLFF,TGTGCCAGCAGCCCCGGGTCGGGGATTGAAGAAAAACTGTTTTTT
.,TRBJ2-7,TRBV18,CASSPPGGRARNEQYF,TGTGCCAGCTCACCCCCTGGTGGGCGGGCTAGGAACGAGCAGTACTTC
.,TRBJ1-5,TRBV19,CASSLREGVGNQPQHF,TGTGCCAGTAGCCTCAGAGAGGGGGTGGGCAATCAGCCCCAGCATTTT
.,TRBJ1-1,TRBV5-6,CASSPWPADTEAFF,TGTGCCAGCAGCCCATGGCCGGCGGACACTGAAGCTTTCTTT
TRBD1,TRBJ2-7,TRBV15,CATSRGRGRPRDF,TGTGCCACCAGCAGAGGAAGGGGGCGGCCCCGAGACTTC
TRBD2,TRBJ2-3,TRBV7-2,CASSLPTSFSTDTQYF,TGTGCCAGCAGCTTACCGACTAGCTTTAGCACAGATACGCAGTATTTT
TRBD2,TRBJ2-1,TRBV28,CASSFTSGGYPYNEQFF,TGTGCCAGCAGTTTTACTAGCGGGGGATATCCCTACAATGAGCAGTTCTTC
TRBD1,TRBJ2-7,TRBV15,CATTAGTENYEQYF,TGTGCCACAACCGCCGGGACAGAGAACTACGAGCAGTACTTC
TRBD1,TRBJ1-2,TRBV9,CASSVNDRAYGYTF,TGTGCCAGCAGCGTAAATGACAGGGCCTATGGCTACACCTTC
TRBD2,TRBJ2-2,TRBV7-9,CASSGGLAGGTGELFF,TGTGCCAGCAGCGGGGGACTAGCGGGAGGAACCGGGGAGCTGTTTTTT
TRBD1,TRBJ1-4,TRBV29-1,CSVKARRQGVSTNEKLFF,TGCAGCGTTAAAGCCCGGCGACAGGGCGTTTCAACTAATGAAAAACTGTTTTTT
.,TRBJ1-2,TRBV19,CASTTEYNYGYTF,TGTGCCAGTACCACCGAATATAACTATGGCTACACCTTC
TRBD1,TRBJ1-5,TRBV5-5,CASSFGTGAQPQHF,TGTGCCAGCAGCTTCGGGACAGGGGCTCAGCCCCAGCATTTT
TRBD1,TRBJ1-1,TRBV7-9,CASSRTGSPEAFF,TGTGCCAGCAGCAGGACAGGGTCCCCTGAAGCTTTCTTT
.,TRBJ2-1,TRBV5-8,CASSLHGNEQFF,TGTGCCAGCAGCTTGCACGGGAATGAGCAGTTCTTC
.,TRBJ2-1,TRBV27,CASSVGRRLHEQFF,TGTGCCAGCAGTGTAGGACGGAGGCTGCATGAGCAGTTCTTC
.,TRBJ2-1,TRBV27,CASSIRIEWEQFF,TGTGCCAGCAGTATTAGGATAGAATGGGAGCAGTTCTTC
.,TRBJ1-4,TRBV10-3,CAISVAATNEKLFF,TGTGCCATCAGTGTAGCTGCAACTAATGAAAAACTGTTTTTT
TRBD2,TRBJ2-1,TRBV3-1/TRBV3-2,CASTPGLAPNEQFF,TGTGCCAGCACCCCGGGACTAGCCCCCAATGAGCAGTTCTTC
TRBD1,TRBJ1-1,TRBV5-1,CASSSRTGASAEAFF,TGCGCCAGCAGCTCCCGGACAGGGGCAAGCGCTGAAGCTTTCTTT